Listed below are T cell receptor beta chains from one sample, sequenced in a study of shared clonotypes between healthy human individuals. Libraries were prepared by immunoSEQ multiplex PCR; TCRdb keeps only in-frame clonotypes and omits some of them. Here the sample spans under 2.5 million clones, around 90% being singletons. Specimen: naive CD4+ T cells from PBMCs. Every receptor here comes from a man younger than 35 in good health. Some clones in this sample may be carry-over from other donors' samples. CDR3s leave out the opening cysteine and the closing phenylalanine or tryptophan. The D gene is left open where the match is weak. Not all rows give a size; the values are once, few, many and, for expanded clones, a class.

j_gene,d_gene,abundance,v_gene,CDR3aa
TRBJ2-7,-,once,TRBV9,ASSPRPNSYEQY
TRBJ1-5,-,-,TRBV5-6,ASSLTGGADQPQH
TRBJ2-1,-,-,TRBV6-5,ASSPPGARTDEQF
TRBJ2-6,TRBD1,-,TRBV9,ASSSPGQGGTAGANVLT
TRBJ1-6,-,-,TRBV18,ASSPDNSPLH
TRBJ2-7,TRBD2,-,TRBV19,ASSIALAGGVSEQY
TRBJ2-4,-,-,TRBV5-8,ASSPGGVKNIQY
TRBJ1-1,TRBD1,-,TRBV27,ASSSPTGKMNTEAF
TRBJ1-2,-,-,TRBV6-1,ASRLRDSTREGYT
TRBJ2-4,TRBD2,few,TRBV5-4,ASSRAIAGGDIQY
TRBJ1-2,-,-,TRBV7-9,ASSRGTYHGYT
-,TRBD2,-,TRBV25-1,ASSDRLAGVGEQY
TRBJ1-5,TRBD1,-,TRBV28,ASSPADADRAYQPQH
TRBJ1-1,TRBD1,-,TRBV2,GVTGAVLLRTEAF
TRBJ2-7,-,-,TRBV5-1,ASSPSGSYEQY
TRBJ2-5,-,-,TRBV29-1,SVEGRVQKTQY
TRBJ2-1,TRBD2,-,TRBV7-2,ASSLVAGGPSREQF
TRBJ2-3,-,-,TRBV18,ASSRVSGTDTQY
TRBJ2-7,-,-,TRBV29-1,SVETAPSYEQY
TRBJ2-1,-,-,TRBV6-1,ASSVGVWEQF
TRBJ2-2,TRBD2,-,TRBV4-1,ASSQDRTSGDTGELF
TRBJ2-1,TRBD2,-,TRBV18,ASSPAGETSVYNEQF
TRBJ2-7,-,once,TRBV28,ASSPAGRSYEQY
TRBJ1-1,-,-,TRBV29-1,SVLESGNTEAF
TRBJ1-2,-,-,TRBV30,ACSTAYYGYT
TRBJ1-1,-,few,TRBV28,ASRYVIQGTEAF
TRBJ2-5,-,-,TRBV5-1,ASSGGTPGVETQY
TRBJ1-3,TRBD1,-,TRBV11-2,ASSLTLTGVGNTIY
TRBJ1-2,-,-,TRBV19,ASSIGAGALYGYT
TRBJ2-7,-,-,TRBV19,ASSIGGRGPPEQY
TRBJ2-7,TRBD2,-,TRBV29-1,SVELAGGSSYEQY
TRBJ2-7,-,-,TRBV2,ASSEVYEQY
TRBJ2-2,TRBD2,-,TRBV5-1,ASSPGLASGELF
TRBJ1-1,-,-,TRBV5-4,ASSLATMNTEAF
TRBJ1-1,TRBD1,-,TRBV9,ASSSSGTAEAF
TRBJ2-2,-,-,TRBV28,ASSPPYTGELF
TRBJ2-5,-,-,TRBV28,ASSLRWETQY
TRBJ2-3,TRBD2,-,TRBV30,AWTPDGGSTDTQY
TRBJ2-7,TRBD1,-,TRBV6-1,ASSEGGQYYEQY